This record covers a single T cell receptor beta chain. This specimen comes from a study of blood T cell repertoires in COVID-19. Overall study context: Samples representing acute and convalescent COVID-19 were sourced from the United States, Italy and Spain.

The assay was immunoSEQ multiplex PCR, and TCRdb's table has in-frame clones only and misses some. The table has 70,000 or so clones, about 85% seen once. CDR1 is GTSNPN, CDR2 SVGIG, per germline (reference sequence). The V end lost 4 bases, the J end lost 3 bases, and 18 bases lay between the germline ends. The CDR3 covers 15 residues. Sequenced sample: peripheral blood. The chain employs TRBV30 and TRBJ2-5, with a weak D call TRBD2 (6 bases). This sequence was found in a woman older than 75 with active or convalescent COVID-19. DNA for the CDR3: TGTGCCTGGACCCGCTCTTTGGCGGGGAAAGAGACCCAGTACTTC. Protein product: CAWTRSLAGKETQYF.